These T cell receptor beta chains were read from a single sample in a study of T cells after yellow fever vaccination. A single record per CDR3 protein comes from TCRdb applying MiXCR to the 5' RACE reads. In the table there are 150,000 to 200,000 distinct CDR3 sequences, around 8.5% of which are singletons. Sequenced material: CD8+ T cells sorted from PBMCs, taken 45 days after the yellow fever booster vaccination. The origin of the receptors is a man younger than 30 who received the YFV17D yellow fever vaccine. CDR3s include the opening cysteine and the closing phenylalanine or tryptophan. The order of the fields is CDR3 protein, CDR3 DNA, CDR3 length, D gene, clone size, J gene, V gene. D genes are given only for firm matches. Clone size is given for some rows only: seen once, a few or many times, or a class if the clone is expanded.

CDR3aa: CASSPARDYLYEQYF
CDR3nt: TGCGCCAGCAGCCCCGCCCGGGACTACCTCTACGAGCAGTACTTC
len: 15
d_gene: TRBD2
abundance: .
j_gene: TRBJ2-7
v_gene: TRBV5-1

CDR3aa: CASSESGETEAFF
CDR3nt: TGTGCCAGCAGTGAGTCAGGGGAGACTGAAGCTTTCTTT
len: 13
d_gene: .
abundance: once
j_gene: TRBJ1-1
v_gene: TRBV6-4

CDR3aa: CAIGGAYNEQFF
CDR3nt: TGTGCCATCGGGGGGGCCTACAATGAGCAGTTCTTC
len: 12
d_gene: TRBD2
abundance: .
j_gene: TRBJ2-1
v_gene: TRBV10-3

CDR3aa: CATSDPGNTEAFF
CDR3nt: TGTGCCACCAGTGATCCTGGAAACACTGAAGCTTTCTTT
len: 13
d_gene: .
abundance: .
j_gene: TRBJ1-1
v_gene: TRBV24-1

CDR3aa: CASSEERGGETQYF
CDR3nt: TGTGCCAGCAGTGAGGAGCGGGGGGGGGAGACCCAGTACTTC
len: 14
d_gene: TRBD2
abundance: .
j_gene: TRBJ2-5
v_gene: TRBV25-1

CDR3aa: CASSSIAGEQYF
CDR3nt: TGTGCCAGCAGTTCCATAGCGGGCGAGCAGTACTTC
len: 12
d_gene: TRBD2
abundance: few
j_gene: TRBJ2-7
v_gene: TRBV6-1

CDR3aa: CASQKPDSPIETQYF
CDR3nt: TGTGCCAGCCAAAAACCGGACAGTCCCATCGAGACCCAGTACTTC
len: 15
d_gene: .
abundance: .
j_gene: TRBJ2-5
v_gene: TRBV7-9

CDR3aa: CASSLLIRGWDEQFF
CDR3nt: TGTGCCAGCAGCTTATTGATTAGGGGATGGGATGAGCAGTTCTTC
len: 15
d_gene: .
abundance: many
j_gene: TRBJ2-1
v_gene: TRBV7-2

CDR3aa: CSPRDLAKNIQYF
CDR3nt: TGCAGTCCCAGGGATCTAGCCAAAAACATTCAGTACTTC
len: 13
d_gene: .
abundance: .
j_gene: TRBJ2-4
v_gene: TRBV20-1

CDR3aa: CATSDWGIDEQFF
CDR3nt: TGTGCCACCAGTGATTGGGGAATCGATGAGCAGTTCTTC
len: 13
d_gene: .
abundance: many
j_gene: TRBJ2-1
v_gene: TRBV24-1

CDR3aa: CASSPGGNPRGYTF
CDR3nt: TGTGCCAGCAGCCCGGGGGGGAACCCTAGAGGCTACACCTTC
len: 14
d_gene: .
abundance: .
j_gene: TRBJ1-2
v_gene: TRBV5-6

CDR3aa: CASSQWAPGTETEAFF
CDR3nt: TGTGCCAGCAGCCAGTGGGCGCCGGGGACCGAGACTGAAGCTTTCTTT
len: 16
d_gene: .
abundance: .
j_gene: TRBJ1-1
v_gene: TRBV4-2

CDR3aa: CASSLGGRGDEQYF
CDR3nt: TGTGCCAGCAGCCTTGGTGGAAGGGGTGACGAGCAGTACTTC
len: 14
d_gene: .
abundance: few
j_gene: TRBJ2-7
v_gene: TRBV12-3/TRBV12-4

CDR3aa: CASSYGGVGGYTF
CDR3nt: TGTGCCAGCAGTTATGGGGGTGTAGGTGGCTACACCTTC
len: 13
d_gene: .
abundance: .
j_gene: TRBJ1-2
v_gene: TRBV28

CDR3aa: CASSPDQNSYEQYF
CDR3nt: TGCGCCAGCAGTCCTGATCAGAACTCCTACGAGCAGTACTTC
len: 14
d_gene: .
abundance: .
j_gene: TRBJ2-7
v_gene: TRBV23-1

CDR3aa: CASSPIAGSTDTQYF
CDR3nt: TGCGCCAGCAGCCCCATAGCGGGGTCCACAGATACGCAGTATTTT
len: 15
d_gene: TRBD2
abundance: few
j_gene: TRBJ2-3
v_gene: TRBV5-1

CDR3aa: CASSPGTDGYTF
CDR3nt: TGTGCCAGCAGCCCCGGGACAGATGGCTACACCTTC
len: 12
d_gene: TRBD1
abundance: few
j_gene: TRBJ1-2
v_gene: TRBV4-2

CDR3aa: CASSQAGTAVEKLFF
CDR3nt: TGTGCCAGCAGCCAAGCCGGCACAGCGGTTGAAAAACTGTTTTTT
len: 15
d_gene: .
abundance: few
j_gene: TRBJ1-4
v_gene: TRBV4-2

CDR3aa: CASSTGGTQYF
CDR3nt: TGTGCCAGCAGCACCGGGGGTACGCAGTATTTT
len: 11
d_gene: .
abundance: .
j_gene: TRBJ2-3
v_gene: TRBV6-5

CDR3aa: CASSLGSGYSNQPQHF
CDR3nt: TGTGCCAGCAGCTTAGGGTCGGGTTATAGCAATCAGCCCCAGCATTTC
len: 16
d_gene: .
abundance: many
j_gene: TRBJ1-5
v_gene: TRBV7-6

CDR3aa: CASSLVGRANQPQHF
CDR3nt: TGTGCCAGCAGCTTAGTTGGGAGGGCCAATCAGCCCCAGCATTTT
len: 15
d_gene: .
abundance: few
j_gene: TRBJ1-5
v_gene: TRBV7-9

CDR3aa: CASSSDGNTEAFF
CDR3nt: TGTGCCAGCAGCTCGGACGGGAACACTGAAGCTTTCTTT
len: 13
d_gene: .
abundance: .
j_gene: TRBJ1-1
v_gene: TRBV6-4

CDR3aa: CASSLVQGSDYGYTF
CDR3nt: TGTGCCAGCAGCTTAGTGCAGGGTAGTGACTATGGCTACACCTTC
len: 15
d_gene: .
abundance: .
j_gene: TRBJ1-2
v_gene: TRBV11-2

CDR3aa: CASRLQEFPYEQYF
CDR3nt: TGTGCCAGCAGGTTACAGGAGTTCCCCTACGAGCAGTACTTC
len: 14
d_gene: .
abundance: few
j_gene: TRBJ2-7
v_gene: TRBV6-5

CDR3aa: CASSSPTSGGGETQYF
CDR3nt: TGTGCCAGCAGCTCCCCGACTAGCGGGGGGGGAGAGACCCAGTACTTC
len: 16
d_gene: TRBD2
abundance: .
j_gene: TRBJ2-5
v_gene: TRBV11-2

CDR3aa: CSVDGTGNDEQFF
CDR3nt: TGCAGCGTTGATGGGACAGGGAATGATGAGCAGTTCTTC
len: 13
d_gene: TRBD1
abundance: .
j_gene: TRBJ2-1
v_gene: TRBV29-1

CDR3aa: CASSQVGGTAYNEQFF
CDR3nt: TGTGCCAGCAGCCAAGTGGGAGGGACAGCCTACAATGAGCAGTTCTTC
len: 16
d_gene: .
abundance: .
j_gene: TRBJ2-1
v_gene: TRBV14

CDR3aa: CASSQDPSDSYGYTF
CDR3nt: TGCGCCAGCAGCCAGGATCCCTCGGACAGCTATGGCTACACCTTC
len: 15
d_gene: .
abundance: many
j_gene: TRBJ1-2
v_gene: TRBV4-1

CDR3aa: CSVGREGYTF
CDR3nt: TGCAGCGTTGGCCGGGAAGGCTACACCTTC
len: 10
d_gene: .
abundance: .
j_gene: TRBJ1-2
v_gene: TRBV29-1

CDR3aa: CASSLEGGAMNTEAFF
CDR3nt: TGTGCCAGCAGCTTAGAGGGAGGGGCGATGAACACTGAAGCTTTCTTT
len: 16
d_gene: .
abundance: .
j_gene: TRBJ1-1
v_gene: TRBV7-2

CDR3aa: CSASPPPGGANYGYTF
CDR3nt: TGCAGTGCTAGTCCCCCCCCCGGGGGAGCTAACTATGGCTACACCTTC
len: 16
d_gene: .
abundance: few
j_gene: TRBJ1-2
v_gene: TRBV20-1

CDR3aa: CASALRAGSSYEQYF
CDR3nt: TGTGCCAGCGCCTTGCGGGCAGGGAGCTCCTACGAGCAGTACTTC
len: 15
d_gene: .
abundance: few
j_gene: TRBJ2-7
v_gene: TRBV27

CDR3aa: CASSERWQSYNSPLHF
CDR3nt: TGTGCCAGCAGTGAAAGGTGGCAGAGCTATAATTCACCCCTCCACTTT
len: 16
d_gene: .
abundance: .
j_gene: TRBJ1-6
v_gene: TRBV25-1

CDR3aa: CASSHTPGGNEQFF
CDR3nt: TGCGCCAGCAGCCACACCCCGGGAGGGAATGAGCAGTTCTTC
len: 14
d_gene: TRBD2
abundance: .
j_gene: TRBJ2-1
v_gene: TRBV5-1

CDR3aa: CSALIESEKLFF
CDR3nt: TGCAGTGCCCTCATCGAAAGCGAAAAACTGTTTTTT
len: 12
d_gene: .
abundance: many
j_gene: TRBJ1-4
v_gene: TRBV20-1

CDR3aa: CASSPGPGGEDTQYF
CDR3nt: TGTGCCAGCAGCCCCGGACCTGGAGGTGAAGATACGCAGTATTTT
len: 15
d_gene: .
abundance: many
j_gene: TRBJ2-3
v_gene: TRBV7-2

CDR3aa: CAISWSGADTEAFF
CDR3nt: TGTGCCATCAGTTGGTCGGGGGCTGACACTGAAGCTTTCTTT
len: 14
d_gene: .
abundance: few
j_gene: TRBJ1-1
v_gene: TRBV10-3

CDR3aa: CASSQDISGATISYEQYF
CDR3nt: TGCGCCAGCAGCCAAGACATCTCAGGGGCCACCATCTCCTACGAGCAGTACTTC
len: 18
d_gene: .
abundance: .
j_gene: TRBJ2-7
v_gene: TRBV4-3

CDR3aa: CASSFSAGDYEQYF
CDR3nt: TGTGCCAGCAGCTTTTCGGCAGGGGACTACGAGCAGTACTTC
len: 14
d_gene: .
abundance: many
j_gene: TRBJ2-7
v_gene: TRBV11-2

CDR3aa: CSVEGLGLAGAADTQYF
CDR3nt: TGCAGCGTGGAGGGATTGGGACTAGCGGGGGCAGCAGATACGCAGTATTTT
len: 17
d_gene: TRBD2
abundance: .
j_gene: TRBJ2-3
v_gene: TRBV29-1

CDR3aa: CASKIIARNTEAFF
CDR3nt: TGTGCCAGCAAAATTATCGCCCGTAACACTGAAGCTTTCTTT
len: 14
d_gene: .
abundance: .
j_gene: TRBJ1-1
v_gene: TRBV6-5

CDR3aa: CASSQTRLRETQYF
CDR3nt: TGTGCCAGCAGCCAGACTAGACTCCGGGAGACCCAGTACTTC
len: 14
d_gene: .
abundance: .
j_gene: TRBJ2-5
v_gene: TRBV7-8

CDR3aa: CASSLRMGRAGSPLHF
CDR3nt: TGTGCCAGCAGTCTTAGGATGGGCAGGGCAGGTTCACCCCTCCACTTT
len: 16
d_gene: .
abundance: .
j_gene: TRBJ1-6
v_gene: TRBV7-2

CDR3aa: CASSYDRANYGYTF
CDR3nt: TGTGCCAGCAGTTATGACAGGGCAAACTATGGCTACACCTTC
len: 14
d_gene: TRBD1
abundance: .
j_gene: TRBJ1-2
v_gene: TRBV5-4

CDR3aa: CATSGGLAGGRNIQYF
CDR3nt: TGTGCCACCAGCGGGGGACTAGCGGGGGGTAGAAACATTCAGTACTTC
len: 16
d_gene: TRBD2
abundance: .
j_gene: TRBJ2-4
v_gene: TRBV15

CDR3aa: CSARAKPGNTPPTQYF
CDR3nt: TGCAGTGCTAGGGCCAAGCCGGGTAATACCCCACCTACGCAGTATTTT
len: 16
d_gene: .
abundance: few
j_gene: TRBJ2-3
v_gene: TRBV20-1

CDR3aa: CSVDPELNTEAFF
CDR3nt: TGCAGCGTTGACCCAGAACTGAACACTGAAGCTTTCTTT
len: 13
d_gene: .
abundance: few
j_gene: TRBJ1-1
v_gene: TRBV29-1

CDR3aa: CASSLRGGLRNEQFF
CDR3nt: TGTGCCAGCAGCCTCCGGGGGGGCTTGAGGAATGAGCAGTTCTTC
len: 15
d_gene: TRBD2
abundance: .
j_gene: TRBJ2-1
v_gene: TRBV3-1

CDR3aa: CASSLFQGTSTDTQYF
CDR3nt: TGTGCCAGCAGCTTATTTCAGGGGACTAGCACAGATACGCAGTATTTT
len: 16
d_gene: .
abundance: .
j_gene: TRBJ2-3
v_gene: TRBV7-9

CDR3aa: CASRRDNEQFF
CDR3nt: TGTGCCAGCAGACGAGACAATGAGCAGTTCTTC
len: 11
d_gene: .
abundance: .
j_gene: TRBJ2-1
v_gene: TRBV12-3/TRBV12-4

CDR3aa: CASSRDRGGTEAFF
CDR3nt: TGTGCCAGCAGCCGAGACAGGGGAGGCACTGAAGCTTTCTTT
len: 14
d_gene: TRBD1
abundance: few
j_gene: TRBJ1-1
v_gene: TRBV7-6

CDR3aa: CASSLGTGGNEQFF
CDR3nt: TGTGCTAGCAGCTTAGGGACAGGGGGAAATGAGCAGTTCTTC
len: 14
d_gene: TRBD1
abundance: many
j_gene: TRBJ2-1
v_gene: TRBV7-7